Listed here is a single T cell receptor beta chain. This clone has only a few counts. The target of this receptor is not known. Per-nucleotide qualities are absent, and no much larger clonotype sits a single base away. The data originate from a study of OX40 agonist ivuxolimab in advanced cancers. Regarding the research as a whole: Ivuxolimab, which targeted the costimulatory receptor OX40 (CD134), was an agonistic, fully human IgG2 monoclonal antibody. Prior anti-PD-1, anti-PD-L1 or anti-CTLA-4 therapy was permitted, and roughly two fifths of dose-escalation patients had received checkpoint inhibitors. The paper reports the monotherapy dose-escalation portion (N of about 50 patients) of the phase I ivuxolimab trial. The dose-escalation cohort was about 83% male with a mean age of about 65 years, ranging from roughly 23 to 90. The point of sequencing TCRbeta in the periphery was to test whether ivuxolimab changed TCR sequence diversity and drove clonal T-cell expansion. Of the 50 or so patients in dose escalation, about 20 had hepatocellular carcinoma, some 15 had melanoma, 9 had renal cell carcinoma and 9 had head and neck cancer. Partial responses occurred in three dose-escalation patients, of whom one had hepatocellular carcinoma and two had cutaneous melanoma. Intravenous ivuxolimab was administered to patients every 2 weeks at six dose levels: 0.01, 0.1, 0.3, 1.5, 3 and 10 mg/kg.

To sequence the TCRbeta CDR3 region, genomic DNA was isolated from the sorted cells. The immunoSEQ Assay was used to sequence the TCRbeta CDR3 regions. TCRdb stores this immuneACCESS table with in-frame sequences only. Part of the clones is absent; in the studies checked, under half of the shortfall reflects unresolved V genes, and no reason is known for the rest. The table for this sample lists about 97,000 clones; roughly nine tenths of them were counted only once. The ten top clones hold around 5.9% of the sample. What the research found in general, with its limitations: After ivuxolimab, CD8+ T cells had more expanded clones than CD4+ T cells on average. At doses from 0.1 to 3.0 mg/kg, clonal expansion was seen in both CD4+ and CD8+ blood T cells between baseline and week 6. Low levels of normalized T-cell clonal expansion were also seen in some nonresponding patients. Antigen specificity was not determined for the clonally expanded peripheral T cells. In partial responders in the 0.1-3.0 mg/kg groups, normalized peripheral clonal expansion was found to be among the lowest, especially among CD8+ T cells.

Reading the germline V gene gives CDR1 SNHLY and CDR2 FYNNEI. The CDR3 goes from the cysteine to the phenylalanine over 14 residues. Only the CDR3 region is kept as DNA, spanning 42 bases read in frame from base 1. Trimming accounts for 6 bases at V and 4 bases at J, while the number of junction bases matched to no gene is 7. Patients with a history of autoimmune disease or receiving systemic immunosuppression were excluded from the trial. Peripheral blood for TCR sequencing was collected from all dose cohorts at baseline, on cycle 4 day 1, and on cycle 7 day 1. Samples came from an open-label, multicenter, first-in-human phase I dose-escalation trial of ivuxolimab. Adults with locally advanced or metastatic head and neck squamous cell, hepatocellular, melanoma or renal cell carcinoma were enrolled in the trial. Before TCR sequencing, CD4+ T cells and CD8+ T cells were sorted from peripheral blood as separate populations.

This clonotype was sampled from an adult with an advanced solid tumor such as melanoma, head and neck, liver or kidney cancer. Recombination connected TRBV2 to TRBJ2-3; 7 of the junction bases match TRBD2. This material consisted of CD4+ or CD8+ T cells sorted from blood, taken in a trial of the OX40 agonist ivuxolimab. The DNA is TGTGCCAGCAGCAAGACTAGCCCCTCAGATACGCAGTATTTT. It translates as CASSKTSPSDTQYF.